The clone carrying this TCR beta chain turned up a few times. The target antigen is unknown. A J-beta primer mix and a sample-barcoded 5' primer were used in a second PCR of roughly 6 to 12 cycles. TCRdb re-analysed the 5' RACE reads in MiXCR, keeping a single row per CDR3 protein. Seen here are about 770,000 distinct CDR3 sequences, 44% observed once, and the top ten hold approximately 20%. The data were taken from a study of blood T cells in healthy people across ages. Extraction of total RNA produced a minimum of 5 micrograms from each sample. The study, taken as a whole, reports: Diversity figures based on one million T cells were deemed too low.

CDR1 and CDR2 (germline): LNHDA, SQIVND (reference sequence). V lost 1 base and J 3 bases, leaving 13 bases between the germline ends. The CDR3 totals 15 residues. The chain employs TRBV19 and TRBJ2-7; TRBD1 might be the D (5 bases). The origin of this receptor is a man between 60 and 75 years old in good health. Sequencing was carried out using blood. The CDR3 DNA reads as TGTGCCAGTAGTATAGGAGAAGGGGAACACTACGAGCAGTACTTC. Protein: CASSIGEGEHYEQYF.